The following is a T cell receptor beta chain sequence with its context. Its antigen specificity is not known. The sample holds no much larger clone one base away, and base qualities are not on file. Library creation used the immunoSEQ multiplex PCR assay. The multiplex PCR relied on a mix of 60 forward primers for TCR Vbeta segments and 13 reverse primers for TCR Jbeta segments. Amplification of the CDR3 region of rearranged TCR beta genes was performed with a multiplex PCR assay on genomic DNA. On the Illumina HiSeq System, the amplified TCR beta libraries were sequenced as 87-base-pair reads. As for how the authors treated the data: Across the roughly 700 repertoires, a later analysis counted some 81 million unique TCR beta chains, 9.5 million to 13 million of which were shared by at least two donors. To remove PCR and sequencing errors, raw reads were error-corrected and collapsed into unique sequences using a nearest-neighbor algorithm that merged closely related sequences. To assign V, D and J gene segments, CDR3 sequences were aligned to IMGT reference sequences. For a sequence to be retained, a match of at least six nucleotides was required to both a V gene segment and a J gene segment. A rearrangement was called productive if the CDR3 had no stop codons and remained in frame with V and J, and every other rearrangement was called non-productive. CDR3 was defined by IMGT convention, running from the second conserved V-encoded cysteine to the conserved J-encoded phenylalanine. In an earlier analysis of around 540 of the donors, sequences lacking an unambiguous match to a single V gene segment were excluded. In an earlier analysis of 500 to 750 of the donors, V segments were called functional above 56.7% productive rearrangements and were called segregating when the between-donor standard deviation exceeded 5%. A statistical classification framework was built to diagnose cytomegalovirus status from the catalog of TCR beta chain sequences. V and J gene assignment, in a later analysis, came from comparing TCR nucleotide sequences with IMGT/GENE-DB human TR gene sequences. Using the TCRdist pipeline, a later analysis assigned CDR3 sequences along with most-parsimonious VDJ recombination scenarios. In a later analysis, every TCR beta chain was defined by the combination of its CDR3 amino acid sequence and its V-gene family, and reads without a unique V-gene family were dropped. As a way to deal with suspected cross-contamination and a sequencing artifact, a later analysis dropped hundreds of nucleotide sequences that were highly shared and had low generation probability. In a later analysis, a clonal expansion index was calculated for each public chain from normalized within-repertoire ranks of inferred template counts. Generation probabilities in a later analysis came from a VDJ recombination model fitted to out-of-frame rearrangements, and those results were checked against IGoR. In a later analysis, TCR-TCR, TCR-HLA and TCR-CMV co-occurrence was scored with hypergeometric tests, and a repertoire-size bias correction was applied to TCR pairs. In a later analysis, false discovery rates were estimated by permuting HLA or CMV assignments 20 times. In a later analysis, co-occurring TCRs were grouped using DBSCAN, with TCRdist sequence similarity added in when clustering inside HLA-allele-positive subsets. Repertoires with fewer than 30,000 or more than 120,000 public chains were left out of co-occurrence clustering, as were a handful of repertoires with anomalous nucleotide sharing. As stored in TCRdb, this immuneACCESS dataset retains in-frame rearrangements with V and J assigned. A fraction of the clones does not appear; measured against another copy, unresolved V genes explain less than half of the discrepancy, and the remainder lacks a known reason. That table furnishes V, J and clone size, whereas the DNA furnished D and trimming. The sample has 80,000 to 100,000 clones on record, 70% to 80% of them singletons. Approximately 10% of the sample belongs to the ten largest clones.

The cohort consisted of some 730 healthy bone marrow donors. At the time of sampling, all cohort members were nominally healthy, though unrecorded immune exposures were likely present. The donor was CMV seropositive and was included in the group of 300 or so seropositive cohort members. A peripheral blood sample was provided by each donor, and peripheral blood mononuclear cells were used for TCR beta sequencing. Genomic DNA extraction from the blood cell samples was performed with the Qiagen DNeasy Blood Extraction Kit. This entry comes from a study of cytomegalovirus exposure and HLA in healthy donors (dated by TCRdb to about 2017). With regard to the full study: In an earlier analysis of around 540 of the donors, under 300 Gb of sequence data and approximately 100 million unique TCR beta sequences from about 179 million T cells were reported. Several DR-DQ haplotypes were treated as single units for association and clustering because of strong linkage in the cohort. The study aimed to test whether cataloging public T cell receptors could reveal signatures of past pathogen exposure. Among some 400 genotyped donors of the cohort, an average of about 240,000 unique TCR beta nucleotide sequences was sequenced per donor, of which about 19% were non-productive. The study used immunosequencing to profile the T cell repertoires of 666 subjects and linked those repertoires to cytomegalovirus serostatus. Class I and class II HLA loci were covered by the typing at four-digit resolution. A separate validation cohort of approximately 120 different subjects was used in addition to the roughly 720-subject first cohort. Every discovery cohort repertoire had been produced on one sequencing platform. Genome-wide SNP genotypes for about 65% of the 666 donors were used in a later genetic analysis, which treated that subset as a discovery cohort. In the later analysis, no new phenotypic data were used to find candidate immune exposures; instead, reliance was placed on TCR beta sequences and their occurrence across donors. In an earlier analysis of roughly 540 of the donors, high-throughput TCR beta sequencing was used to judge whether each TCR beta V gene segment behaved as functional or pseudogenic. Alongside the repertoire data, information on donor age, sex, ethnicity and CMV serostatus was compiled. The number of typed donors differed by locus: about 629-630 for A, B, C, DRB1 and DQB1; approximately 530 for DQA1; some 590 for DPA1; and around 470 for DPB1. An early release covering just under 650 HLA-typed donors comprised 250 to 350 gigabases of sequencing data and about 90 million unique TCR sequences. Among the roughly 390 genotyped donors, around 81% belonged to the genetic ancestry cluster associated with self-reported Caucasian donors. To predict cytomegalovirus infection status, the study brought together high-throughput TCR immunosequencing, statistical association of individual TCRs with disease status, and machine learning. A later analysis re-analyzed previously published TCR beta repertoires from about 730 donors and added high-resolution HLA genotyping to study TCR occurrence patterns.

General study outcomes and caveats: A later genetic analysis reported fewer N-insertions in productive TCRs among donors in an Asian-associated ancestry cluster than the roughly 690-donor mean. The cohort was sequenced for TCR beta chains only, and without alpha or paired-chain data the features that could be detected were limited. In a later analysis, the rate of TCR association differed among HLA loci, with DRB1 alleles having the most associated TCRs and HLA-C alleles having the fewest. In a later analysis, HLA-associated TCR beta chains showed more clonal expansion and lower generation probabilities than non-associated chains that were equally common. A few of the identified cytomegalovirus-associated TCR beta chains were confirmed in vitro to be specific for cytomegalovirus antigens. In a later genetic analysis, a missense DCLRE1C variant was associated with V-gene and J-gene trimming of TCR beta chains, and the association was replicated in an independent cohort. Because counts were too low, about 15 rarely observed V segments, including chromosome 9 orphons, were left out of the earlier analysis of 587 of the donors. The study listed 164 TCR beta chains as associated with cytomegalovirus. A further reported finding was that TCR beta sequences accurately predicted the HLA-A and HLA-B alleles for most subjects in the first cohort. When HLA alleles, especially DR and DQ, strongly co-occurred, TCR associations were difficult to assign to individual alleles. Because HLA typing was missing for some donors at each locus, association tests included only the typed subset. Cytomegalovirus status was reported to be diagnosed by the classifier with high specificity and sensitivity in both the original and validation cohorts. Specific HLA alleles were associated with around 18,000 TCR beta sequences at a false discovery rate of 0.05 in a later analysis. In a later analysis, most CMV-associated TCR beta chains were found to appear HLA-restricted, with HLA associations seemingly driven largely by CMV exposure. Correlated functional status among segregating V segments might reflect linkage disequilibrium, but an unknown experimental factor could not be ruled out. It was suggested by the authors that the approach could potentially be generalized to other disease states and immunological phenotypes. The presence/absence analyses assumed that sequencing depth was roughly uniform across donors, and that assumption may not be true. Several of the top co-occurrence clusters appeared to be linked to parvovirus B19, influenza, CMV and Epstein-Barr virus, according to a later analysis. While some public TCRs were present in many individuals, most TCR sequences turned up only very rarely across donors. A cluster of highly shared sequence variants was judged likely to be a technical artifact of the sequencing pipeline. In an earlier analysis of roughly 500 of the donors, most TCR beta V segments appeared in productive rearrangements about 87% or about 30% of the time, broadly matching IMGT annotations. For the cohort, immune exposure information was limited to CMV serostatus.

The sample taken for sequencing was PBMCs. The clonotype originates from a man aged 18 to 30 in good health and CMV-seropositive.

The CDR3 reads CATSREVTGTGNTIYF. The nucleotides read TGTGCCACCAGCAGAGAAGTCACAGGGACTGGAAACACCATATATTTT. The chain employs TRBV15 and TRBJ1-3; the D segment could be TRBD1, given 6 matching bases. The germline V gene encodes CDR1 LNHNV and CDR2 YYDKDF (reference sequence). V was cut back by 0 bases and J by 2 bases, leaving a gap of 11 bases between them. Measured from the cysteine to the phenylalanine, the CDR3 is 16 residues long. The only DNA kept is the CDR3, 48 bases in frame from the first base.